Listed below are T cell receptor beta chains from one sample, sequenced in a study of PD-L1 blockade in urothelial cancer. Using immunoSEQ multiplex PCR, the repertoire was profiled, and TCRdb retains in-frame clones only, with some absent. This table has tens of thousands of clones, roughly 84% appearing once. The sequencing here drew on PBMCs, taken around atezolizumab (anti-PD-L1) treatment. The receptors were gathered from a man aged 55 to 70 with urothelial cancer. CDR3s include the opening cysteine and the closing phenylalanine or tryptophan. D genes are given only for firm matches. Expanded clones are given a class, and other clones once, few, many or no size at all.

D	V	J	size	DNA	CDR3
TRBD1	TRBV28	TRBJ1-2	NA	TGTGCCAGCAGCACGGGACAGGGGGGGTATGGCTACACCTTC	CASSTGQGGYGYTF
NA	TRBV6-1	TRBJ1-5	NA	TGTGCCAGCAGCGTTGACAGTAGCAATCAGCCCCAGCATTTT	CASSVDSSNQPQHF
NA	TRBV6-6	TRBJ2-1	NA	TGTGCCAGCCAAATCGACAGTCTCAATGAGCAGTTCTTC	CASQIDSLNEQFF
NA	TRBV28	TRBJ1-1	NA	TGTGCCGCAAGGGACCCTGGTCATCCCGGGGGGACCATGAACACTGAAGCTTTCTTT	CAARDPGHPGGTMNTEAFF
NA	TRBV5-4	TRBJ1-4	once	TGTGCCAGCAAGGAGGGTACTAATGAAAAACTGTTTTTT	CASKEGTNEKLFF
TRBD1	TRBV10-3	TRBJ1-1	NA	TGTGCCACCCAGGGGGAGACTGAAGCTTTCTTT	CATQGETEAFF
NA	TRBV11-2	TRBJ2-7	NA	TGTGCCAGCAGCTTAGACAGGGGCTACTCCTACGAGCAGTACTTC	CASSLDRGYSYEQYF
NA	TRBV30	TRBJ2-2	NA	TGTGCCTGGAGTGCAGGGGGGTACACCGGGGAGCTGTTTTTT	CAWSAGGYTGELFF
NA	TRBV6-6	TRBJ2-7	few	TGTGCCAGCAGTTCAGCCTACGAGCAGTACTTC	CASSSAYEQYF
NA	TRBV23-1	TRBJ2-3	NA	TGCGCCAGCAGTCTCCATCCCCGCCAGGATAGCACAGATACGCAGTATTTT	CASSLHPRQDSTDTQYF
NA	TRBV28	TRBJ2-5	NA	TGTGCCAGCAGTCCGGGTAGAGGATGGCAAGAGACCCAGTACTTC	CASSPGRGWQETQYF
NA	TRBV19	TRBJ2-3	NA	TGTGCCAGTAGCCAGACACTTTACCCTAGCACAGATACGCAGTATTTT	CASSQTLYPSTDTQYF
TRBD1	TRBV9	TRBJ1-2	NA	TGTGCCAGCAGCCCGGGGCCCTGGTACAGGGGAAAAAACTATGGCTACACCTTC	CASSPGPWYRGKNYGYTF
TRBD1	TRBV6-1	TRBJ2-7	NA	TGTGCCAGCAGACTGCAACCGGGACAGCGCCCCGAGCAGTACTTC	CASRLQPGQRPEQYF
TRBD2	TRBV28	TRBJ2-1	NA	TGTGCCAGCAGTTACGCCTCCTCTAGCGGGGGATATAATGAGCAGTTCTTC	CASSYASSSGGYNEQFF
NA	TRBV7-8	TRBJ1-5	few	TGTGCCAGCAGCTTAGAGCCAGGAGGCAAGAATCAGCCCCAGCATTTT	CASSLEPGGKNQPQHF
TRBD1	TRBV10-3	TRBJ2-7	few	TGTGCCATCAGGAAGACAGGGTTCGAGCAGTACTTC	CAIRKTGFEQYF
TRBD1	TRBV11-2	TRBJ2-7	NA	TGTGCCAGCAGCTCCCAAAGGACAGGGGCGGGTGTGGCCTTC	CASSSQRTGAGVAF
TRBD1	TRBV30	TRBJ1-1	NA	TGTGCCTGGAGCCGGGACAGCAACACTGAAGCTTTCTTT	CAWSRDSNTEAFF
TRBD2	TRBV4-2	TRBJ2-3	NA	TGTGCCAGCAGCCAAGGGGCGGCTAGCGGGGCGAGGACGCAGTATTTT	CASSQGAASGARTQYF
NA	TRBV2	TRBJ1-1	NA	TGTGCCAGCAGTGGACAGGTCGTGAACACTGAAGCTTTCTTT	CASSGQVVNTEAFF
TRBD2	TRBV9	TRBJ2-3	NA	TGTGCCAGCAGCGTAGGTAGCGGGAGGCCTCCCTCCACAGATACGCAGTATTTT	CASSVGSGRPPSTDTQYF
TRBD1	TRBV7-2	TRBJ1-5	NA	TGTGCCAGCAGCCCCCTAAGGGGGGGACAGGGGTACAGCAATCAGCCCCAGCATTTT	CASSPLRGGQGYSNQPQHF
NA	TRBV4-1	TRBJ2-5	NA	TGCGCCAGCAGCCAAGGGATAAGTGACCGGAGGACCCAGTACTTC	CASSQGISDRRTQYF
TRBD1	TRBV27	TRBJ1-2	NA	TGTGCCAGCAGTGTGGGACAGGGCAGGAACTATGGCTACACCTTC	CASSVGQGRNYGYTF
NA	TRBV2	TRBJ2-1	NA	TGTGCCAGCAGGGCCCTTGAGTCCGCCGAGGATGAGCAGTTCTTC	CASRALESAEDEQFF
TRBD2	TRBV19	TRBJ2-1	NA	TGTGCCAGTAGTGGGGGACTAGCGGGGTACAATGAGCAGTTCTTC	CASSGGLAGYNEQFF
NA	TRBV6-5	TRBJ2-7	once	TGTGCCAGCAGTTACTCAGAGAGGGGACTCTACGAGCAGTACTTC	CASSYSERGLYEQYF
TRBD1	TRBV5-1	TRBJ2-5	NA	TGCGCCAGCAGCGTGACAGGGGGAGAGACCCAGTACTTC	CASSVTGGETQYF
TRBD1	TRBV9	TRBJ1-1	once	TGTGCCAGCAGCGCCCGACAGGGGGCGCCCACTGAAGCTTTCTTT	CASSARQGAPTEAFF
TRBD2	TRBV7-8	TRBJ2-7	NA	TGTGCCAGCAGCTCTGGACTAGCGGGGGCCCCCATCCTTGGTGAGCAGTACTTC	CASSSGLAGAPILGEQYF
TRBD2	TRBV6-4	TRBJ2-1	NA	TGTGCCAGCAGTGATCCTAGCGGGAGGCACAATGAGCAGTTCTTC	CASSDPSGRHNEQFF
TRBD1	TRBV19	TRBJ1-4	NA	TGTGCCAGTAGTTCCTCCCTGGGACAGGGGACAACTAATGAAAAACTGTTTTTT	CASSSSLGQGTTNEKLFF
TRBD1	TRBV19	TRBJ1-1	NA	TGTGCCAGTAGGGGACAGGAGTTCACTGAAGCTTTCTTT	CASRGQEFTEAFF
NA	TRBV6-1	TRBJ2-3	NA	TGTGCCAGCAGCCGGTCGGGGGGCACAGATACGCAGTATTTT	CASSRSGGTDTQYF
NA	TRBV6-1	TRBJ1-2	NA	TGTGCCAGCAGTGAGACAGGATCTTATGGCTACACCTTC	CASSETGSYGYTF
TRBD1	TRBV6-1	TRBJ1-2	NA	TGTGCCAGCAGTGAGAAGAGACAGGGACCCTACTTCTATGGCTACACCTTC	CASSEKRQGPYFYGYTF
NA	TRBV7-2	TRBJ1-5	medium-sized	TGTGCCAGCAGCCCATCGGGTAGCAATCAGCCCCAGCATTTT	CASSPSGSNQPQHF
NA	TRBV25-1	TRBJ1-2	NA	TGTGCCAGCAGAGGACAAAACTATGGCTACACCTTC	CASRGQNYGYTF
NA	TRBV5-1	TRBJ1-1	NA	TGCGCCAGCAGCTTGGAACCACAGAACACTGAAGCTTTCTTT	CASSLEPQNTEAFF
NA	TRBV6-6	TRBJ1-1	NA	TGTGCCAGCAGTCCACTACATACGAACACTGAAGCTTTCTTT	CASSPLHTNTEAFF
TRBD1	TRBV4-1	TRBJ1-1	NA	TGCGCCAGCAGCCAAGATTTTGACAGGGGTACTGAAGCTTTCTTT	CASSQDFDRGTEAFF